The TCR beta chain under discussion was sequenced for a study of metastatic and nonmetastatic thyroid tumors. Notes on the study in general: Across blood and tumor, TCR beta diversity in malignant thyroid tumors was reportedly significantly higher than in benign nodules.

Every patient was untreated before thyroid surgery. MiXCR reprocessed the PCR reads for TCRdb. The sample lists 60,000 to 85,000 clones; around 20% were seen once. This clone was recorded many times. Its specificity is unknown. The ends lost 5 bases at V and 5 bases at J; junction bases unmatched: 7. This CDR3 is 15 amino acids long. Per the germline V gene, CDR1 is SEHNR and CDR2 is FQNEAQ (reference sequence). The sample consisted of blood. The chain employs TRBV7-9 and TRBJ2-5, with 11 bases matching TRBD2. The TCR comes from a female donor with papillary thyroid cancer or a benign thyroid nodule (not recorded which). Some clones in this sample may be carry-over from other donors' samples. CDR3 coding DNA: TGTGCCAGCAGCCTGACTAGCGGGATAGTGGAGACCCAGTACTTC. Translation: CASSLTSGIVETQYF.